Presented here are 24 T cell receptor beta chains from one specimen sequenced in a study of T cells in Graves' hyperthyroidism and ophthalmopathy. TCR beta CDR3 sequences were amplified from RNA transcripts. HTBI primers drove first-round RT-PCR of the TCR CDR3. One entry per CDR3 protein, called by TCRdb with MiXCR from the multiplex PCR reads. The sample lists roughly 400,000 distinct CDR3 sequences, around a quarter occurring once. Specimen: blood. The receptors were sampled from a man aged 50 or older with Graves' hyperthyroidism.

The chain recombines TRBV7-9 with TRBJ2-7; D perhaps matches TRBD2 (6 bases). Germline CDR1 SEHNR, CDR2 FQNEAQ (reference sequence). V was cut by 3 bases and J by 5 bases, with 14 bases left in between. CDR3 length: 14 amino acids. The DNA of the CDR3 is TGTGCCAGCAGCTTGGGGTCAGGGAGGAACGAGCAGTACTTC. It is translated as CASSLGSGRNEQYF. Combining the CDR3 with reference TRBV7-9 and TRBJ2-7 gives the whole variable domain DTGVSQNPRHKITKRGQNVTFRCDPISEHNRLYWYRQTLGQGPEFLTYFQNEAQLEKSRLLSDRFSAERPKGSFSTLEIQRTEQGDSAMYLCASSLGSGRNEQYFGPGTRLTVT.

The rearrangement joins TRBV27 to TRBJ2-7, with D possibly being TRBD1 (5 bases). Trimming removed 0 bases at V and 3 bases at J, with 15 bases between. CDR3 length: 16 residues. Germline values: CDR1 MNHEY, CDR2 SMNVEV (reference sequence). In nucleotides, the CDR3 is TGTGCCAGCAGTTTATCCTCCAGGGCCCCCCTCTACGAGCAGTACTTC. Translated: CASSLSSRAPLYEQYF.

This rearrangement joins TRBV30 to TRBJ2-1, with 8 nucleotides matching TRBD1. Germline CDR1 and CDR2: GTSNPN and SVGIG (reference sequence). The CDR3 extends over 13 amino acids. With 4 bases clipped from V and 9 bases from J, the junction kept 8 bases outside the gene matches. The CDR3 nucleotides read TGTGCCTGGAACGTAGGAGGACAGGGTGAGCAGTTCTTC. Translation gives CAWNVGGQGEQFF.

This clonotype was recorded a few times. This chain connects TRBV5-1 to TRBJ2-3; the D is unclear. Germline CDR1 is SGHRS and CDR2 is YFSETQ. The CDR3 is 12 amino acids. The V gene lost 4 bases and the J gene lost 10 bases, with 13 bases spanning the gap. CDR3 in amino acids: CASSPEFRAQYF. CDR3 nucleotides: TGCGCCAGCAGCCCTGAGTTCCGGGCGCAGTATTTT.

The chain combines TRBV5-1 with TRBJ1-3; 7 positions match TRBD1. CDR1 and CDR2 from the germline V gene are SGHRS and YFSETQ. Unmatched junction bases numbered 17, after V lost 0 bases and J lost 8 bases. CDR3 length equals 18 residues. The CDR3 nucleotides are TGCGCCAGCAGCTTGGTCCCTCTGGGACCAGGGGGTCAGCACACCATATATTTT. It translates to CASSLVPLGPGGQHTIYF.

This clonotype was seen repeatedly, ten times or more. The CDR3 nucleotides read TGTGCCACCGAGGACCCGCCGGGCGAGCAGTACTTC. This codes for CATEDPPGEQYF. The genes are TRBV7-8 and TRBJ2-7; D unresolved. V was shortened by 10 bases and J by 6 bases, with 16 bases between the two germline ends. Germline-derived CDR1 and CDR2 are SGHVS and FQNEAQ. The CDR3 runs to 12 residues. The full variable domain, rest sourced from reference TRBV7-8 and TRBJ2-7, is GAGVSQSPRYKVAKRGQDVALRCDPISGHVSLFWYQQALGQGPEFLTYFQNEAQLDKSGLPSDRFFAERPEGSVSTLKIQRTQQEDSAVYLCATEDPPGEQYFGPGTRLTVT.

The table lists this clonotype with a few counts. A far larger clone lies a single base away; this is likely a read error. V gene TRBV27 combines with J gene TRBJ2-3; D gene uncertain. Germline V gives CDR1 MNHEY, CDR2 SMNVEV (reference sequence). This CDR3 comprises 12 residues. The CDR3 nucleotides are TGTGTCAGCAGTTTATTAGGCGATACGCAGTATTTT. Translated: CVSSLLGDTQYF.

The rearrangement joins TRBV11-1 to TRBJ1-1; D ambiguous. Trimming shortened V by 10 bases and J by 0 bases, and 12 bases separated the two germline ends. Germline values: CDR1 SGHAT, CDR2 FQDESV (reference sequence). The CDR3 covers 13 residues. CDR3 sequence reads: CATLNVMNTEAFF. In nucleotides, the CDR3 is TGTGCCACGCTAAATGTCATGAACACTGAAGCTTTCTTT.

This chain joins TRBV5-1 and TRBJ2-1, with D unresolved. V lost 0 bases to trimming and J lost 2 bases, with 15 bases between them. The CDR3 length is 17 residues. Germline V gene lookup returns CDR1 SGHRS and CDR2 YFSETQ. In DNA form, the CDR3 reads TGCGCCAGCAGCTTGGAGGGTATTGTCCTCACCTACAATGAGCAGTTCTTC. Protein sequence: CASSLEGIVLTYNEQFF.

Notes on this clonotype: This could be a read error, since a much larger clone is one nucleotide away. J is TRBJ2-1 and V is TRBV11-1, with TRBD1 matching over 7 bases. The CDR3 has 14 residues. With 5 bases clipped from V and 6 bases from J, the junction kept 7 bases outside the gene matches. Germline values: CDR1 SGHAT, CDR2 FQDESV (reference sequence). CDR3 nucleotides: TGTGCCAGCAGCCCGTCTGCAGGGGGCAATGAGCAGTTCTTC. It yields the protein CASSPSAGGNEQFF.

The CDR3 sequence: CASSPTSVNTGELFF. The CDR3 nucleotides are TGTGCCAGCTCACCAACGAGCGTGAACACCGGGGAGCTGTTTTTT. V usage is TRBV18 and J usage is TRBJ2-2; D not resolved. The CDR3 runs 15 residues. From germline, CDR1 is KGHSH and CDR2 LQKENI. The V gene lost 2 bases and the J gene lost 1 base, with 8 bases spanning the gap.

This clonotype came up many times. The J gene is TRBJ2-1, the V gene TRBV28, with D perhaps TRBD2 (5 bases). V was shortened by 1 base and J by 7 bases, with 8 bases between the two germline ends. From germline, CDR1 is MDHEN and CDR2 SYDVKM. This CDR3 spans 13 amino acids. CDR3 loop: CASSLLSGNEQFF. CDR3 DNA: TGTGCCAGCAGTTTATTATCGGGAAATGAGCAGTTCTTC.

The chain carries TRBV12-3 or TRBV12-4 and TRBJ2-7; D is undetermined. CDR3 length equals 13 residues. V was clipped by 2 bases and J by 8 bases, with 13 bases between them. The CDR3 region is CASSLKQFSKQYF. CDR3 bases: TGTGCCAGCAGTTTAAAGCAGTTTAGCAAGCAGTACTTC.

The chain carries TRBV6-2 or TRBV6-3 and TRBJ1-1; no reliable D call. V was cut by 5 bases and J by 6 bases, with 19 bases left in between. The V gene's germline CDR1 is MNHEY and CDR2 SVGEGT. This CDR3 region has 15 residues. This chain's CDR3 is CASSPPTVEVAEAFF. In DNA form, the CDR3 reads TGTGCCAGCAGTCCTCCTACCGTGGAGGTAGCTGAAGCTTTCTTT.

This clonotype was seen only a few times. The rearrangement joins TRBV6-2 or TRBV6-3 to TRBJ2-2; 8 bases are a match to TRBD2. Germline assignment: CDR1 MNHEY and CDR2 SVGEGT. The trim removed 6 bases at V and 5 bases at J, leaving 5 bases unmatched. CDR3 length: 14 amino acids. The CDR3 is CASRRAGGTGELFF. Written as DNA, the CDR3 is TGTGCCAGCAGACGGGCGGGGGGAACCGGGGAGCTGTTTTTT.

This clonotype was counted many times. The CDR3 region is CASARTELSYEQYF. In DNA form, the CDR3 reads TGTGCCAGTGCCCGGACGGAACTCTCCTACGAGCAGTACTTC. The chain is built from TRBV28 and TRBJ2-7; D uncertain. Trimming removed 9 bases from V and 0 bases from J, with 15 bases in between. CDR1 is MDHEN, CDR2 SYDVKM, per germline. The CDR3 has 14 amino acids.

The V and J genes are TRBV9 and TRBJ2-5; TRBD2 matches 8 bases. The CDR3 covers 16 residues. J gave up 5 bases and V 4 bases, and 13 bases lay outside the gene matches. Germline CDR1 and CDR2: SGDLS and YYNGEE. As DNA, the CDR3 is TGTGCCAGCAGCCCCTCACTAGCGGCCCCTTGGGAGACCCAGTACTTC. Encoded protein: CASSPSLAAPWETQYF. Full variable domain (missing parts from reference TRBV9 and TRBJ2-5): DSGVTQTPKHLITATGQRVTLRCSPRSGDLSVYWYQQSLDQGLQFLIQYYNGEERAKGNILERFSAQQFPDLHSELNLSSLELGDSALYFCASSPSLAAPWETQYFGPGTRLLVL.

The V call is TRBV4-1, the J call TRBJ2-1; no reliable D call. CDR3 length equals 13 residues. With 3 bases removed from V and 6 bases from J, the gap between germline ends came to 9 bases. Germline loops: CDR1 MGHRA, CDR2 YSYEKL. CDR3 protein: CASSQGVRNEQFF. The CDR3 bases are TGCGCCAGCAGCCAGGGTGTGCGCAATGAGCAGTTCTTC.

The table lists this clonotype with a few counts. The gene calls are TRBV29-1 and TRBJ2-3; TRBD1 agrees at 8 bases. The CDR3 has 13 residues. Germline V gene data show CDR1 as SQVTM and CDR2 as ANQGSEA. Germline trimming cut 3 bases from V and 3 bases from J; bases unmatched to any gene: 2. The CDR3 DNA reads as TGCAGCGTTGACAACAGGGGGACAGATACGCAGTATTTT. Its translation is CSVDNRGTDTQYF.

Here the CDR3 DNA reads TGTGCCAGCAGTGATCTTAGGGGGCAGTTCTTC. Translated, it gives CASSDLRGQFF. The chain combines TRBV2 with TRBJ2-1; a possible D gene is TRBD1 (5 bases). This CDR3 contains 11 residues. Deletions cut 3 bases from V and 12 bases from J, with 9 bases between. Germline V gene sequence: CDR1 SNHLY, CDR2 FYNNEI.

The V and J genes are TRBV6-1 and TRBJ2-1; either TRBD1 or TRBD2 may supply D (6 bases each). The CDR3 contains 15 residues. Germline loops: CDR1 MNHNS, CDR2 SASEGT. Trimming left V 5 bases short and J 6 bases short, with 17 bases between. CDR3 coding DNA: TGTGCCAGCAGTCAAGGGGGGAGGTCGGTCAATGAGCAGTTCTTC. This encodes CASSQGGRSVNEQFF.

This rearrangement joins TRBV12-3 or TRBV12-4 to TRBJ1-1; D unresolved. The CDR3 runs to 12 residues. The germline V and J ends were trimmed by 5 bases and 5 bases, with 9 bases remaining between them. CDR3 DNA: TGTGCCAGCAGTCCACCAATAACTGAAGCTTTCTTT. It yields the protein CASSPPITEAFF.

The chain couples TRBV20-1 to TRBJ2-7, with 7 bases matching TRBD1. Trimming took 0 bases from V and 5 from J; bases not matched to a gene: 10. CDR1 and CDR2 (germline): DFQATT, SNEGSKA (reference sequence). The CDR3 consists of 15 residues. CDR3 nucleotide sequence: TGCAGTGCTAGAGATATGAGACAGGGAGAGCACGAGCAGTACTTC. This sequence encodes CSARDMRQGEHEQYF.

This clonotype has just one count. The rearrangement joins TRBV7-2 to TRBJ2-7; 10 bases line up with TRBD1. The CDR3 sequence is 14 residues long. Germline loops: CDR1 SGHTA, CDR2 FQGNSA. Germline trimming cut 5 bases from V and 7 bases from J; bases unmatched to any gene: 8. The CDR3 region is CASSPWTGGIEQYF. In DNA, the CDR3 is TGTGCCAGCAGCCCCTGGACAGGGGGAATTGAGCAGTACTTC.